These 22 T cell receptor beta chains were sequenced from one sample in a study of blood T cell repertoires in COVID-19. TCRdb keeps only in-frame clones here, not all; method: immunoSEQ multiplex PCR. This table has roughly 100,000 clones, roughly 81% appearing once. What was sequenced was peripheral blood. These receptors were collected from a woman in her seventies with acute or convalescent COVID-19.

V is TRBV7-9 and J is TRBJ1-4; D not certain. Germline V CDR1 and CDR2: SEHNR, FQNEAQ (reference sequence). This CDR3 comprises 15 residues. The ends were cut back, 5 bases at V and 6 bases at J, with 16 bases in the middle. The CDR3 sequence: CASSLERKLYEKLFF. In nucleotides, the CDR3 is TGTGCCAGCAGCCTAGAGCGCAAGCTTTATGAAAAACTGTTTTTT.

V is TRBV11-2 and J is TRBJ2-5; 7 nucleotides agree with TRBD2. The V segment lost 5 bases and the J segment 4 bases; nucleotides outside the gene matches: 4. Germline CDR1 reads SGHAT; CDR2 reads FQNNGV. CDR3 length: 13 residues. CDR3: CASSPGLVETQYF. CDR3 sequence (DNA): TGTGCCAGCAGCCCTGGACTAGTAGAGACCCAGTACTTC.

The chain combines TRBV3-1 (or the pseudogene TRBV3-2) with TRBJ1-2; 7 bases map to TRBD1. The CDR3 consists of 15 residues. CDR1 is LGHDT and CDR2 is YNNKEL in the germline V gene (reference sequence). J lost 4 bases, V lost 1 base, and 6 bases had no gene match. The CDR3 nucleotides are TGTGCCAGCAGCCAAGGGGGCAGGGGGACCTATGGCTACACCTTC. This sequence encodes CASSQGGRGTYGYTF.

The chain carries TRBV3-1 (or the pseudogene TRBV3-2) and TRBJ2-2; D gene unclear. V was shortened by 0 bases and J by 6 bases, with 14 bases between the two germline ends. Germline V gives CDR1 LGHDT, CDR2 YNNKEL (reference sequence). This CDR3 comprises 16 residues. CDR3 coding DNA: TGTGCCAGCAGCCAAGATCACGGGTATCGCGCCGGGGAGCTGTTTTTT. Encoded protein: CASSQDHGYRAGELFF.

The chain joins TRBV7-6 to TRBJ2-7; D call uncertain. From germline, CDR1 is SGHVS and CDR2 FNYEAQ. The CDR3 sequence is 15 residues long. V dropped 5 bases and J dropped 5 bases, with 19 bases sitting between them. In DNA, the CDR3 is TGTGCCAGCAGCACCGAGGCCCTATCTGCCAACGAGCAGTACTTC. It codes for CASSTEALSANEQYF.

The CDR3 DNA reads TGCGCCAGCAGCTTGTTCTCGACAGGGAAAAGCTACGAGCAGTACTTC. Amino acids: CASSLFSTGKSYEQYF. The chain joins TRBV5-1 to TRBJ2-7; 7 bases align to TRBD1. The germline V gene encodes CDR1 SGHRS and CDR2 YFSETQ. J was trimmed by 3 bases and V by 1 base; bases with no gene match: 10. CDR3 length: 16 residues.

This clone was counted only a few times. The chain has TRBV4-2 and TRBJ1-1; 7 bases agree with TRBD1. V was pared by 0 bases and J by 4 bases, with 11 bases of the junction left unmatched. CDR1 and CDR2 (germline): LGHNA, YNFKEQ. The CDR3 totals 17 residues. The CDR3 bases are TGTGCCAGCAGCCAAGAGGCGGGGGGGGCAGGGGGCACTGAAGCTTTCTTT. Translation: CASSQEAGGAGGTEAFF.

The CDR3 region has the DNA TGTGCCAGTAGCTCTCTAGCGGGGGTTGACACAGATACGCAGTATTTT. This gives the protein CASSSLAGVDTDTQYF. The chain uses TRBV19 and TRBJ2-3; 10 bases are shared with TRBD2. Germline V gene lookup returns CDR1 LNHDA and CDR2 SQIVND (reference sequence). V was pared by 6 bases and J by 2 bases, with 8 bases of the junction left unmatched. The CDR3 length is 16 residues.

The chain is built from TRBV19 and TRBJ2-2, with unresolved D. From germline, CDR1 is LNHDA and CDR2 SQIVND (reference sequence). Deletions cut 4 bases from V and 4 bases from J, with 10 bases between. This CDR3 has 14 amino acids. The CDR3 loop reads CASSTYSGTGELFF. In DNA, the CDR3 is TGTGCCAGTAGTACCTACTCGGGCACCGGGGAGCTGTTTTTT.

The chain joins TRBV24-1 to TRBJ1-6; D unresolved. Trimming took 4 bases from V and 6 from J, leaving 9 bases between them. The germline V gene encodes CDR1 KGHDR and CDR2 SFDVKD. The CDR3 covers 14 residues. The CDR3 DNA follows: TGTGCCACCAGTGAAGCCGGTGTTAATTCACCCCTCCACTTT. Amino acid sequence: CATSEAGVNSPLHF.

The chain combines TRBV3-1 (or the pseudogene TRBV3-2) with TRBJ1-5; D is possibly TRBD1 (6 bases). V dropped 0 bases and J dropped 2 bases, with 20 bases sitting between them. Germline lookup yields CDR1 LGHDT and CDR2 YNNKEL (reference sequence). The CDR3 covers 19 residues. The CDR3 spells CASSQDSRGGQVGNQPQHF. The CDR3 DNA follows: TGTGCCAGCAGCCAAGATTCCCGGGGGGGCCAAGTTGGCAATCAGCCCCAGCATTTT.

The gene calls are TRBV7-9 and TRBJ2-3; 10 bases match TRBD2. V shed 1 base and J 1 base; nucleotides not matched to a gene: 8. This CDR3 has 18 amino acids. In germline, CDR1 is SEHNR, CDR2 FQNEAQ (reference sequence). CDR3 nucleotide sequence: TGTGCCAGCAGCTTAGGAGCGGGGGGGCCCGTAGGCACAGATACGCAGTATTTT. This sequence encodes CASSLGAGGPVGTDTQYF.

This clone has a single count. This sample also contains other DNA sequences that code for the same CDR3. This sequence joins TRBV30 and TRBJ1-2; TRBD1 matches 8 bases. Trimming took 3 bases from V and 5 from J; bases not matched to a gene: 5. This CDR3 contains 13 residues. The germline V gene encodes CDR1 GTSNPN and CDR2 SVGIG (reference sequence). CDR3 sequence reads: CAWSRDRPYGYTF. CDR3 DNA sequence: TGTGCCTGGAGCCGGGACAGGCCTTATGGCTACACCTTC.

The rearrangement uses TRBV5-1 and TRBJ1-5, with TRBD1 identical over 9 bases. The CDR3 covers 15 residues. With V trimmed by 4 bases and J by 3 bases, 5 bases remained unmatched. The germline gives CDR1 SGHRS, CDR2 YFSETQ. The CDR3 protein is CASSAGQGFNQPQHF. The CDR3 region has the DNA TGCGCCAGCAGCGCGGGACAGGGTTTCAATCAGCCCCAGCATTTT.

This clone was counted a single time. The rearrangement links TRBV5-4 to TRBJ2-7, with 11 bases aligning to TRBD1. With 4 bases clipped from V and 3 bases from J, the junction kept 6 bases outside the gene matches. This CDR3 contains 15 residues. Germline V gives CDR1 SGHNT, CDR2 YYREEE (reference sequence). CDR3 residues: CASSLPGQGVYEQYF. The DNA of the CDR3 is TGTGCCAGCAGCCTCCCGGGACAGGGGGTCTACGAGCAGTACTTC.

This clone was seen just once. J is TRBJ1-2 and V is TRBV5-6, with 8 bases lining up with TRBD1. This CDR3 region has 14 residues. CDR1 is SGHDT, CDR2 YYEEEE, per germline. V shed 0 bases, J shed 8 bases, and the junction held 6 bases outside the gene matches. CDR3 region: CASSLADRVSGYTF. The CDR3 coding sequence is TGTGCCAGCAGCTTGGCGGACAGGGTGTCCGGCTACACCTTC.

The rearrangement uses TRBV7-2 and TRBJ1-2; D possibly corresponds to TRBD1 (5 bases). This CDR3 region has 14 residues. Germline V CDR1 and CDR2: SGHTA, FQGNSA. Trimming pared 4 bases from V and 2 bases from J, leaving 11 bases between. The CDR3 region is CASSSQAGNYGYTF. CDR3 DNA sequence: TGTGCCAGCAGCTCACAAGCAGGGAACTATGGCTACACCTTC.

This clone has a single count. This sequence joins TRBV5-6 and TRBJ1-5; D unresolved. The CDR3 runs 17 residues. Germline lookup yields CDR1 SGHDT and CDR2 YYEEEE. The V and J ends lost 4 bases and 2 bases respectively, with 19 bases between them. Here the CDR3 reads CASSNRFAPVGNQPQHF. The CDR3 nucleotides read TGTGCCAGCAGCAACCGTTTTGCCCCGGTGGGCAATCAGCCCCAGCATTTT.

J is TRBJ2-7 and V is TRBV5-4, with 11 nucleotides matching TRBD2. The CDR3 covers 15 residues. The J segment lost 3 bases and the V segment lost 4 bases, leaving 6 bases of the junction unmatched. From germline, CDR1 is SGHNT and CDR2 YYREEE (reference sequence). The CDR3 DNA is TGTGCCAGCAGCGTAAAACTAGCGGGAGTCTACGAGCAGTACTTC. Translated, it gives CASSVKLAGVYEQYF.

V and J are TRBV5-1 and TRBJ2-7, with 10 bases matching TRBD2. The CDR3 runs to 12 residues. Trimming at V came to 4 bases and at J to 12 bases, leaving 7 bases not matched to a gene. Germline-derived CDR1 and CDR2 are SGHRS and YFSETQ. The CDR3 reads CASSTTGTSVYF. CDR3 in DNA: TGCGCCAGCAGCACTACCGGGACTAGCGTGTACTTC.

This clone occurred a few times. V gene TRBV13 combines with J gene TRBJ2-2, with 9 bases that match TRBD1. Germline-derived CDR1 and CDR2 are PRHDT and FYEKMQ (reference sequence). Losses at the gene ends were 0 bases for V and 5 bases for J; bases not matched to a gene: 7. There are 17 residues in the CDR3. Written as DNA, the CDR3 is TGTGCCAGCAGCTTAGGCGGGACAGGGATGATAACCGGGGAGCTGTTTTTT. Protein product: CASSLGGTGMITGELFF. Using reference TRBV13 and TRBJ2-2 for the parts outside the CDR3, the full variable domain is AAGVIQSPRHLIKEKRETATLKCYPIPRHDTVYWYQQGPGQDPQFLISFYEKMQSDKGSIPDRFSAQQFSDYHSELNMSSLELGDSALYFCASSLGGTGMITGELFFGEGSRLTVL.

The CDR3 reads CASSLDRDSGRFNEQFF. CDR3 coding DNA: TGTGCCAGCAGCTTAGATCGGGATAGCGGGAGGTTTAATGAGCAGTTCTTC. The chain joins TRBV11-2 to TRBJ2-1; 10 bases are shared with TRBD2. This CDR3 comprises 17 residues. V lost 0 bases to trimming and J lost 7 bases; unmatched junction nucleotides: 9. Germline V lookup: CDR1 SGHAT, CDR2 FQNNGV.